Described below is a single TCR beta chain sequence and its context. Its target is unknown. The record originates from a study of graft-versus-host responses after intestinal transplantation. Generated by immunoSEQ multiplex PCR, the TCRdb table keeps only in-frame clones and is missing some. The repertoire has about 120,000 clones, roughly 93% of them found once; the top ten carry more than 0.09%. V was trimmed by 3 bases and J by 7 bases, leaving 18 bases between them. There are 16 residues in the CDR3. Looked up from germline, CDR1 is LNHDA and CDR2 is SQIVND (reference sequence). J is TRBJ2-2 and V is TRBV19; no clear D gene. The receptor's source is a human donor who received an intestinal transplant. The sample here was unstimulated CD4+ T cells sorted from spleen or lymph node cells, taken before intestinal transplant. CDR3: CASSITHLSWGGELFF. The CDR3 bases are TGTGCCAGTAGTATCACTCACCTTTCATGGGGCGGGGAGCTGTTTTTT.